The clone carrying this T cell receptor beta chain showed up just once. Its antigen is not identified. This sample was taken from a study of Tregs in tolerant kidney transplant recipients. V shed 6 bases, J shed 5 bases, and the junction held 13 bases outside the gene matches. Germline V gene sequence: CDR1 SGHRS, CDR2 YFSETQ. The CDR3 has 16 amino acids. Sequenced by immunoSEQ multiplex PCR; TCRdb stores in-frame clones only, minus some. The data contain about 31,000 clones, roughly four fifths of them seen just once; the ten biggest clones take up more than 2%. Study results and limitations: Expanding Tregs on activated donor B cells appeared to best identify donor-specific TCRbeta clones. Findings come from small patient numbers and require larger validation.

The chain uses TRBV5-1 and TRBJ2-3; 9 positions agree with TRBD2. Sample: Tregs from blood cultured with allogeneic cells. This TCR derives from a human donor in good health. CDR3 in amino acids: CASIQRGVNEGDTQYF. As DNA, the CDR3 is TGCGCCAGCATCCAGCGGGGGGTCAATGAAGGAGATACGCAGTATTTT.